Shown below are 15 T cell receptor beta chains from a single sample sequenced in a study of T-cell memory formation after mild COVID-19. One entry per CDR3 protein results from TCRdb running MiXCR on the 5' RACE reads. The sample lists fewer than 700,000 distinct CDR3 sequences, 18% seen once, with 12% in the top ten. The source material was PBMCs or a T cell subset sorted from them (not recorded which). The receptor source for this set is an adult woman who had mild COVID-19 (a few samples of this study predate the infection). Cell type and time point are not known.

The sample holds a few counts of this clonotype. The chain uses TRBV25-1 and TRBJ2-5, with TRBD1 as a possible D gene (5 bases). Germline assignment: CDR1 MGHDK and CDR2 SYGVNS. V lost 4 bases, J lost 3 bases, and 9 bases lay in between. This CDR3 comprises 13 residues. DNA for the CDR3: TGTGCCAGCAGTGCGACAGCAAAAGAGACCCAGTACTTC. This encodes CASSATAKETQYF. The full variable domain, rest sourced from reference TRBV25-1 and TRBJ2-5, is EADIYQTPRYLVIGTGKKITLECSQTMGHDKMYWYQQDPGMELHLIHYSYGVNSTEKGDLSSESTVSRIRTEHFPLTLESARPSHTSQYLCASSATAKETQYFGPGTRLLVL.

The V call is TRBV20-1, the J call TRBJ2-3; D is unresolved. Germline V gene lookup returns CDR1 DFQATT and CDR2 SNEGSKA (reference sequence). The V end lost 0 bases, the J end lost 2 bases, and 18 bases lay between the germline ends. The length of the CDR3 is 17 residues. The CDR3 protein is CSARDWALDEDTDTQYF. Written as DNA, the CDR3 is TGCAGTGCTAGAGATTGGGCTTTGGACGAGGACACAGATACGCAGTATTTT.

The rearrangement uses TRBV24-1 and TRBJ2-7; 10 nucleotides match TRBD1. V shed 9 bases, J shed 2 bases, and the junction held 9 bases outside the gene matches. This CDR3 is 15 amino acids long. CDR1 is KGHDR, CDR2 SFDVKD, per germline. In nucleotides, the CDR3 is TGTGCCACCGAAGCGGGGGACAGGGGAACCTACGAGCAGTACTTC. Amino acid sequence: CATEAGDRGTYEQYF.

The rearrangement links TRBV2 to TRBJ2-1, with D unresolved. V shed 3 bases and J shed 4 bases, with 7 bases lying between them. The germline gives CDR1 SNHLY, CDR2 FYNNEI. The CDR3 consists of 13 residues. CDR3 nucleotide sequence: TGTGCCAGCAGTGAGCGAGAATACAATGAGCAGTTCTTC. Protein: CASSEREYNEQFF.

This clonotype was detected a few times. V is TRBV5-1 and J is TRBJ2-7, with a tentative D call TRBD2 (5 bases). Germline CDR1 reads SGHRS; CDR2 reads YFSETQ. V was shortened by 0 bases and J by 4 bases, with 20 bases between the two germline ends. The CDR3 totals 17 residues. The DNA for the CDR3 is TGCGCCAGCAGCTTGGCCCAACTGGGGAAGGGAGAGTACGAGCAGTACTTC. Its protein is CASSLAQLGKGEYEQYF.

The CDR3 DNA reads TGTGCCAGCAGTGAGAGGCAGGTCGTGGGGAACACTGAAGCTTTCTTT. It codes for CASSERQVVGNTEAFF. V usage is TRBV6-1 and J usage is TRBJ1-1; unclear D gene. The germline gives CDR1 MNHNS, CDR2 SASEGT. Trimming cost V 3 bases and J 1 base, with 15 bases left between them. The length of the CDR3 is 16 residues.

The chain uses TRBV5-5 and TRBJ1-4, with D hard to call. The length of the CDR3 is 15 residues. Looked up from germline, CDR1 is SGHKS and CDR2 is YYEKEE (reference sequence). Trimming pared 0 bases from V and 5 bases from J, leaving 11 bases between. This chain's CDR3 is CASSLVRAFNEKLFF. The CDR3 bases are TGTGCCAGCAGCTTGGTACGAGCCTTCAATGAAAAACTGTTTTTT.

This clonotype was counted a few times. This chain connects TRBV6-2 or TRBV6-3 to TRBJ2-1; possibly TRBD1 for D (5 bases). The CDR3 loop spans 14 amino acids. Germline assignment: CDR1 MNHEY and CDR2 SVGEGT. Trimming left V 7 bases short and J 0 bases short, with 10 bases between. CDR3: CASIRGSSYNEQFF. The CDR3 nucleotides read TGTGCCAGCATTAGGGGAAGCTCCTACAATGAGCAGTTCTTC.

The chain carries TRBV27 and TRBJ2-3, with a possible D match to TRBD2 (5 bases). CDR3 size: 14 residues. V lost 6 bases and J 3 bases, leaving 13 bases between the germline ends. CDR1 is MNHEY, CDR2 SMNVEV, per germline (reference sequence). The CDR3 sequence is CASRVGVFTDTQYF. CDR3 coding DNA: TGTGCCAGCAGGGTCGGGGTTTTTACAGATACGCAGTATTTT.

The rearrangement joins TRBV6-1 to TRBJ1-3; TRBD1 might be the D (6 bases). The V end was cut by 1 base, the J end by 4 bases, with 11 bases between. The CDR3 consists of 15 residues. The germline gives CDR1 MNHNS, CDR2 SASEGT. CDR3 bases: TGTGCCAGCAGTGAAGACAGGGAGGGAGGAAACACCATATATTTT. It specifies CASSEDREGGNTIYF.

The CDR3 protein is CASSQDIPNRGREKLFF. The CDR3, as DNA: TGCGCCAGCAGCCAAGATATTCCTAACAGGGGACGAGAAAAACTGTTTTTT. V is TRBV4-1 and J is TRBJ1-4, with TRBD1 matching 7 bases. Germline V gives CDR1 MGHRA, CDR2 YSYEKL. The V segment lost 0 bases and the J segment 8 bases; nucleotides outside the gene matches: 12. There are 17 residues in the CDR3.

This clonotype was recorded a few times. V usage is TRBV12-3 or TRBV12-4 and J usage is TRBJ2-7; D not resolved. The V gene lost 6 bases and the J gene lost 6 bases, with 12 bases spanning the gap. The CDR3 is 12 amino acids. CDR3 DNA sequence: TGTGCCAGCAGCCAGCGCGCACCCGAGCAGTACTTC. Translated, it gives CASSQRAPEQYF.

The V call is TRBV7-2, the J call TRBJ1-5, with a tentative D call TRBD1 (6 bases). Germline CDR1 reads SGHTA; CDR2 reads FQGNSA. The CDR3 is made up of 15 amino acids. Trimming stripped 1 base from V and 3 bases from J, with 10 bases between. CDR3 amino acids: CASSLDRAYNQPQHF. The CDR3 DNA follows: TGTGCCAGCAGCTTAGACAGGGCCTACAATCAGCCCCAGCATTTT.

This clonotype has more than one count but fewer than ten. V gene TRBV5-5 combines with J gene TRBJ2-7, with TRBD1 identical over 10 bases. The CDR3 consists of 15 residues. Germline CDR1 reads SGHKS; CDR2 reads YYEKEE (reference sequence). V lost 4 bases and J lost 3; bases outside the gene matches: 7. As DNA, the CDR3 is TGTGCCAGCAGCCCATGGACAGGGGGTGACTACGAGCAGTACTTC. Translating gives CASSPWTGGDYEQYF.

This clonotype has more than one count but fewer than ten. V gene TRBV7-8 combines with J gene TRBJ1-5; 8 nucleotides align to TRBD1. The CDR3 contains 16 residues. V gave up 1 base and J gave up 5 bases; unmatched junction bases: 7. Per the germline V gene, CDR1 is SGHVS and CDR2 is FQNEAQ. The CDR3 DNA reads as TGTGCCAGCAGCTTAGGTCGACAGGGGATTTATCAGCCCCAGCATTTT. Translation gives CASSLGRQGIYQPQHF.